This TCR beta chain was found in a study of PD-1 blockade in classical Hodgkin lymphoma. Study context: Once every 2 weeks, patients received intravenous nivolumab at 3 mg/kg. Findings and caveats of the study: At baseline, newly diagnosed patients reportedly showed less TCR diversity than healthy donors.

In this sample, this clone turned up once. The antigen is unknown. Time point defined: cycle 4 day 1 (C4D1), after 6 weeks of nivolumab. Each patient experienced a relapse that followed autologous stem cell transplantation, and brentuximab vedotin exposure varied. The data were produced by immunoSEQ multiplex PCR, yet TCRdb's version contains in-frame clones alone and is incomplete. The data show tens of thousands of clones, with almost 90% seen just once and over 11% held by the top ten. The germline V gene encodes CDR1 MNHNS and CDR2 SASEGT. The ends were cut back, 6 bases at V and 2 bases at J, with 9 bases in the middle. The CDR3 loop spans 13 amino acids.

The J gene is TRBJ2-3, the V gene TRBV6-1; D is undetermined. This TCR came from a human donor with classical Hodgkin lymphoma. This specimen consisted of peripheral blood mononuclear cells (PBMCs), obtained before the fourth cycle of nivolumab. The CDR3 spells CASSQTATDTQYF. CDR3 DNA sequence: TGTGCCAGCAGCCAGACGGCCACAGATACGCAGTATTTT.